One sample yielded the 23 T cell receptor beta chains listed below, sequenced in a study of blood T cell repertoires in COVID-19 (dated by TCRdb to the early 2020s). Library creation used the immunoSEQ multiplex PCR assay. In TCRdb, the immuneACCESS table is reduced to in-frame sequences with V and J assigned. These tables do not hold every clone; where another copy was compared, an unresolved V gene accounts for under half, and the others remain unexplained. This sample holds roughly 24,000 clones; roughly nine tenths were observed only once. In total, the top ten clones hold 27% of the sample. Sequencing was carried out using peripheral blood. Receptors were obtained from a man aged 70-80 years with COVID-19, enrolled during active disease.

The chain joins TRBV13 to TRBJ2-6; 11 bases are shared with TRBD1. V lost 3 bases to trimming and J lost 4 bases; unmatched junction nucleotides: 5. This CDR3 is 17 amino acids long. The germline CDR1 and CDR2 sequences are PRHDT and FYEKMQ (reference sequence). The CDR3 region has the DNA TGTGCCAGCAGCTTCGGGACAGGGGGGCCCGGGGCCAACGTCCTGACTTTC. Translation: CASSFGTGGPGANVLTF.

CDR3 in amino acids: CASSGTGQGMVNEQFF. CDR3 nucleotide sequence: TGTGCCAGCAGTGGCACGGGACAGGGGATGGTCAATGAGCAGTTCTTC. This chain links TRBV25-1 with TRBJ2-1, with 10 positions matching TRBD1. The CDR3 is 16 residues long. V was clipped by 4 bases and J by 6 bases; unmatched bases: 9. Per germline, CDR1 MGHDK and CDR2 SYGVNS.

This chain connects TRBV30 to TRBJ2-3; D is possibly TRBD1 (6 bases). The germline V and J ends were trimmed by 3 bases and 4 bases, with 14 bases remaining between them. This CDR3 comprises 14 residues. CDR1 and CDR2 from the germline V gene are GTSNPN and SVGIG (reference sequence). CDR3 bases: TGTGCCTGGAGCCTTACAGGGATAGCAGATACGCAGTATTTT. Translated, it gives CAWSLTGIADTQYF.

The CDR3 nucleotides read TGTGCCAGCAGGGGACGGACAGGGGATTGGCCACCCCTCCACTTT. Translation: CASRGRTGDWPPLHF. This rearrangement joins TRBV6-5 to TRBJ1-6; 9 nucleotides align to TRBD1. V was pared by 6 bases and J by 11 bases, with 11 bases of the junction left unmatched. Germline CDR1 is MNHEY and CDR2 is SVGAGI. The CDR3 has 15 residues.

The V gene is TRBV7-8, the J gene TRBJ1-2, with 8 nucleotides matching TRBD1. CDR1 and CDR2 (germline): SGHVS, FQNEAQ. This CDR3 region has 17 residues. The V segment lost 4 bases and the J segment 2 bases; nucleotides outside the gene matches: 12. CDR3: CASSSRYAGGKNYGYTF. The CDR3 DNA is TGTGCCAGCAGCTCTCGTTATGCAGGGGGCAAAAACTATGGCTACACCTTC.

J is TRBJ2-7 and V is TRBV5-4; 10 bases map to TRBD2. The CDR3 is 15 residues long. V shed 3 bases, J shed 7 bases, and the junction held 10 bases outside the gene matches. Germline-derived CDR1 and CDR2 are SGHNT and YYREEE (reference sequence). The CDR3: CASSWAASGSGEQYF. As DNA, the CDR3 is TGTGCCAGCAGCTGGGCGGCTAGCGGGAGCGGGGAGCAGTACTTC.

V is TRBV30 and J is TRBJ2-7; possible D gene TRBD2, 5 bases. Trimming shortened V by 0 bases and J by 3 bases, and 9 bases separated the two germline ends. This CDR3 has 13 amino acids. Germline-derived CDR1 and CDR2 are GTSNPN and SVGIG (reference sequence). CDR3 coding DNA: TGTGCCTGGAGTGTAGAGGACTTCTACGAGCAGTACTTC. Its protein is CAWSVEDFYEQYF.

The chain is built from TRBV6-5 and TRBJ1-2, with D uncertain. The CDR3 has 13 residues. CDR1 is MNHEY, CDR2 SVGAGI, per germline. The V end was cut by 6 bases, the J end by 3 bases, with 11 bases between. DNA for the CDR3: TGTGCCAGCAGAACAGCCGTGGACTATGGCTACACCTTC. The encoded protein is CASRTAVDYGYTF.

The chain couples TRBV2 to TRBJ2-3, with D possibly being TRBD1 (6 bases). V lost 4 bases, J lost 3 bases, and 11 bases lay in between. This CDR3 contains 14 residues. Per germline, CDR1 SNHLY and CDR2 FYNNEI. CDR3 DNA sequence: TGTGCCAGCAGTGGCTGGGGGCAGACAGATACGCAGTATTTT. Protein product: CASSGWGQTDTQYF. Full variable domain (missing parts from reference TRBV2 and TRBJ2-3): EPEVTQTPSHQVTQMGQEVILRCVPISNHLYFYWYRQILGQKVEFLVSFYNNEISEKSEIFDDQFSVERPDGSNFTLKIRSTKLEDSAMYFCASSGWGQTDTQYFGPGTRLTVL.

This chain joins TRBV7-2 and TRBJ2-3; possibly TRBD2 for D (7 bases). The CDR3 runs to 13 residues. The ends were cut back, 8 bases at V and 5 bases at J, with 14 bases in the middle. Germline loops: CDR1 SGHTA, CDR2 FQGNSA. This CDR3 is CASSRGAGDTQYF. CDR3 bases: TGTGCCAGCTCACGGGGGGCCGGAGATACGCAGTATTTT.

This chain connects TRBV2 to TRBJ1-6; 11 bases match TRBD1. The CDR3 runs to 14 residues. Germline loops: CDR1 SNHLY, CDR2 FYNNEI. V lost 11 bases to trimming and J lost 5 bases; unmatched junction nucleotides: 5. The DNA for the CDR3 is TGTGCCCTGGGACAGGGGGTTAATAATTCACCCCTCCACTTT. This translates into CALGQGVNNSPLHF.

The chain has TRBV11-3 and TRBJ2-1; 8 bases agree with TRBD1. Per germline, CDR1 SGHNT and CDR2 YENEEA. The V gene end was trimmed by 5 bases and the J gene end by 1 base; junction bases not matched to a gene: 4. CDR3 length: 15 residues. For the CDR3, the DNA is TGTGCCAGCAGCCCCGGACAGGGTTCCTACAATGAGCAGTTCTTC. This sequence encodes CASSPGQGSYNEQFF.

The rearrangement links TRBV9 to TRBJ1-1; perhaps TRBD1 as D (5 bases). The length of the CDR3 is 13 residues. Germline-derived CDR1 and CDR2 are SGDLS and YYNGEE. With 2 bases removed from V and 5 bases from J, the gap between germline ends came to 10 bases. The CDR3 DNA follows: TGTGCCAGCAGCGTTGGGGGGAGAACTGAAGCTTTCTTT. Translation gives CASSVGGRTEAFF.

J is TRBJ2-3 and V is TRBV10-1, with D perhaps matching TRBD2 (6 bases). V was clipped by 6 bases and J by 0 bases, with 16 bases between them. This CDR3 comprises 16 residues. From germline, CDR1 is WNHNN and CDR2 SYGVQD (reference sequence). The CDR3 is CASSAFLASSTDTQYF. CDR3 DNA sequence: TGCGCCAGCAGCGCCTTCCTAGCGAGTAGCACAGATACGCAGTATTTT.

V usage is TRBV29-1 and J usage is TRBJ1-1; the D gene is possibly TRBD1 (6 bases). Trimming removed 8 bases from V and 0 bases from J, with 13 bases in between. The germline CDR1 and CDR2 sequences are SQVTM and ANQGSEA. This CDR3 spans 13 amino acids. The chain's CDR3 is CSLKQGLNTEAFF. CDR3 DNA: TGCAGCCTCAAACAGGGACTGAACACTGAAGCTTTCTTT.

The chain has TRBV4-1 and TRBJ2-7, with a possible D match to TRBD1 (6 bases). Trimming took 3 bases from V and 3 from J, leaving 12 bases between them. The CDR3 covers 14 residues. Germline CDR1 and CDR2: MGHRA and YSYEKL. The CDR3, as DNA: TGCGCCAGCAGCCAGACCGGGACAAGCTACGAGCAGTACTTC. It encodes CASSQTGTSYEQYF.

This clone came up once. The gene calls are TRBV7-2 and TRBJ1-6; a weak D match, TRBD1 (5 bases). The germline V gene has CDR1 SGHTA and CDR2 FQGNSA. There are 17 residues in the CDR3. Trimming cost V 1 base and J 11 bases, with 21 bases left between them. The CDR3 sequence: CASSLDAGTIGNPPLHF. For the CDR3, the DNA is TGTGCCAGCAGCTTAGATGCGGGGACCATAGGGAATCCACCCCTCCACTTT.

The rearrangement uses TRBV6-5 and TRBJ1-5; 10 nucleotides match TRBD1. Germline V CDR1 and CDR2: MNHEY, SVGAGI. Trimming at V came to 6 bases and at J to 4 bases, leaving 3 bases not matched to a gene. The CDR3 sequence is 14 residues long. CDR3 in amino acids: CASSQDRGNQPQHF. DNA of the CDR3: TGTGCCAGCAGCCAGGACAGGGGGAATCAGCCCCAGCATTTT.

V and J are TRBV19 and TRBJ1-2; D is unclear. The germline V gene encodes CDR1 LNHDA and CDR2 SQIVND (reference sequence). The ends were cut back, 3 bases at V and 2 bases at J, with 7 bases in the middle. The CDR3 has 13 amino acids. The chain's CDR3 is CASSMGQNYGYTF. The DNA of the CDR3 is TGTGCCAGTAGTATGGGCCAAAACTATGGCTACACCTTC.

The rearrangement joins TRBV7-9 to TRBJ2-5; 15 bases are shared with TRBD2. Unmatched junction bases numbered 9, after V lost 4 bases and J lost 9 bases. Germline values: CDR1 SEHNR, CDR2 FQNEAQ (reference sequence). The CDR3 spans 16 residues. CDR3 protein: CASSSGLAGGPRSQYF. The DNA of the CDR3 is TGTGCCAGCAGCTCAGGACTAGCGGGAGGGCCTCGTTCCCAGTACTTC.

The J gene is TRBJ1-1, the V gene TRBV10-3; D possibly corresponds to TRBD1 (5 bases). The CDR3 is made up of 14 amino acids. V dropped 5 bases and J dropped 2 bases, with 12 bases sitting between them. Germline assignment: CDR1 ENHRY and CDR2 SYGVKD. This CDR3 is CAISLGGKNTEAFF. CDR3 nucleotide sequence: TGTGCCATCAGTCTGGGGGGGAAAAACACTGAAGCTTTCTTT.

On this clone: A read error may produce the germline difference seen at one junction end. The rearrangement joins TRBV29-1 to TRBJ1-5; D ambiguous. The germline CDR1 and CDR2 sequences are SQVTM and ANQGSEA. The CDR3 has 13 residues. In DNA, the CDR3 is TGCAGCGTTGCCCCACATAGCGATCAGCCCCAGCATTTT. As protein: CSVAPHSDQPQHF. The full variable domain, its missing parts supplied by reference TRBV29-1 and TRBJ1-5, is SAVISQKPSRDICQRGTSLTIQCQVDSQVTMMFWYRQQPGQSLTLIATANQGSEATYESGFVIDKFPISRPNLTFSTLTVSNMSPEDSSIYLCSVAPHSDQPQHFGDGTRLSIL.

CDR3 coding DNA: TGTGCCAGCAGTGTTCAGGGCCCCCAGCCCCAGCATTTT. It is translated as CASSVQGPQPQHF. This chain connects TRBV2 to TRBJ1-5; tentative D call: TRBD1 (5 bases). The V and J ends lost 4 bases and 7 bases respectively, with 11 bases between them. This CDR3 is 13 amino acids long. Per the germline V gene, CDR1 is SNHLY and CDR2 is FYNNEI.